One and the same sample provided the 22 T cell receptor beta chains below, sequenced in a study of T-cell reconstitution after alpha-beta-depleted transplantation in children (dated by TCRdb to the mid-2010s). The protocol used for the library was PCR. Sequencer: Illumina HiSeq 2500. Molecular barcoding was employed in the preparation of TCR libraries, with unique molecular identifiers being used to normalize TCRbeta repertoire quantification. TCRdb's own reprocessing of the public reads used fastp at Q25 and MiXCR and kept productive beta chains. CDR3 protein duplicates are merged, each entry listing the most common genes and DNA. This sample gives about 270,000 distinct CDR3 sequences in total; over 8% of them show up just once. The top ten clones comprise roughly a tenth of the sample. Specimen: PBMCs from the stem cell graft donor, collected from the stem cell graft. All receptors derive from a human donor who donated a stem cell graft to a child with SCID.

The rearrangement links TRBV18 to TRBJ1-5; TRBD1 is a possible D gene (5 bases). CDR3 length equals 14 residues. The germline V gene encodes CDR1 KGHSH and CDR2 LQKENI. V lost 1 base to trimming and J lost 5 bases, with 9 bases between them. The CDR3: CASSPQIGDQPQHF. In DNA form, the CDR3 reads TGTGCCAGCTCACCACAAATAGGGGATCAGCCCCAGCATTTT.

This clonotype showed up just a few times. This chain links TRBV5-1 with TRBJ2-5; D gene ambiguous. V was shortened by 5 bases and J by 3 bases, with 17 bases between the two germline ends. The CDR3 sequence is 15 residues long. Germline loops: CDR1 SGHRS, CDR2 YFSETQ. The CDR3 loop reads CASRVHFGLEETQYF. In DNA, the CDR3 is TGCGCCAGCAGAGTTCATTTCGGATTGGAAGAGACCCAGTACTTC. Drawing the rest from reference TRBV5-1 and TRBJ2-5, the complete variable domain is KAGVTQTPRYLIKTRGQQVTLSCSPISGHRSVSWYQQTPGQGLQFLFEYFSETQRNKGNFPGRFSGRQFSNSRSEMNVSTLELGDSALYLCASRVHFGLEETQYFGPGTRLLVL.

The V call is TRBV12-3 or TRBV12-4, the J call TRBJ2-1, with D unclear. The V gene lost 3 bases and the J gene lost 4 bases, with 10 bases spanning the gap. This CDR3 has 14 amino acids. This CDR3 is CASSFTDPYNEQFF. DNA for the CDR3: TGTGCCAGCAGTTTCACCGATCCTTACAATGAGCAGTTCTTC.

The chain combines TRBV3-1 with TRBJ2-3; 10 bases are shared with TRBD2. This CDR3 spans 17 amino acids. Germline-derived CDR1 and CDR2 are LGHDT and YNNKEL (reference sequence). Unmatched junction bases numbered 9, after V lost 3 bases and J lost 3 bases. CDR3 in amino acids: CASSHKPGLALTDTQYF. The DNA of the CDR3 is TGTGCCAGCAGCCATAAACCGGGACTAGCGCTTACAGATACGCAGTATTTT.

The chain links TRBV20-1 to TRBJ1-1, with D uncertain. Germline V CDR1 and CDR2: DFQATT, SNEGSKA (reference sequence). V lost 0 bases and J lost 1, with 3 bases in between. The CDR3 has 12 amino acids. CDR3 protein: CSARDENTEAFF. CDR3 DNA sequence: TGCAGTGCTAGAGACGAGAACACTGAAGCTTTCTTT.

This clonotype showed up just a few times. The chain couples TRBV24-1 to TRBJ2-2; D remains unclear. The V end lost 6 bases, the J end lost 3 bases, and 7 bases lay between the germline ends. The V gene's germline CDR1 is KGHDR and CDR2 SFDVKD. This CDR3 region has 13 residues. The CDR3: CATSNLYTGELFF. The CDR3 bases are TGTGCCACCAGTAACCTCTACACCGGGGAGCTGTTTTTT.

In this sample, this clonotype turned up many times. CDR3 region: CSARDRAQVADTQYF. DNA for the CDR3: TGCAGTGCTAGAGACCGGGCCCAGGTTGCAGATACGCAGTATTTT. The chain has TRBV20-1 and TRBJ2-3; no clear D. Trimming left V 0 bases short and J 4 bases short, with 14 bases between. The CDR3 has 15 residues. CDR1 and CDR2 (germline): DFQATT, SNEGSKA (reference sequence).

V is TRBV5-1 and J is TRBJ2-7; D might be TRBD1 or TRBD2, each matching 5 bases. CDR1 is SGHRS and CDR2 is YFSETQ in the germline V gene. The V gene lost 4 bases and the J gene lost 1 base, with 15 bases spanning the gap. The CDR3 length is 15 residues. CDR3 protein: CASSPFGGVSYEQYF. The CDR3, as DNA: TGCGCCAGCAGCCCATTTGGGGGAGTGTCCTACGAGCAGTACTTC.

The chain joins TRBV21-1 to TRBJ2-5. TRBV21-1 is a pseudogene segment. The CDR3 is 16 amino acids. In nucleotides, the CDR3 is TGTGCCAGCAGCAAATTTCACCGAACCCACCAAGAGACCCAGTACTTC. It encodes CASSKFHRTHQETQYF.

This clonotype was picked up a small number of times. Here the CDR3 DNA reads TGTGCCAGCACGAGGAGATCAGATAATTCACCCCTCCACTTT. Amino acids: CASTRRSDNSPLHF. The rearrangement links TRBV5-6 to TRBJ1-6; D not certain. The germline V gene encodes CDR1 SGHDT and CDR2 YYEEEE. The CDR3 contains 14 residues. The ends were cut back, 6 bases at V and 5 bases at J, with 12 bases in the middle.

This clonotype was picked up a small number of times. The chain combines TRBV7-2 with TRBJ2-7, with 10 bases identical to TRBD2. CDR3 length: 16 amino acids. The germline V gene has CDR1 SGHTA and CDR2 FQGNSA. V was clipped by 1 base and J by 3 bases; unmatched bases: 6. The CDR3 is CASSLGPLAGVYEQYF. In DNA form, the CDR3 reads TGTGCCAGCAGCTTAGGCCCTCTAGCGGGGGTCTACGAGCAGTACTTC.

This sequence joins TRBV11-3 and TRBJ2-1; 13 nucleotides line up with TRBD2. The CDR3 spans 16 residues. The junction had 7 bases not matched to a gene; V was cut back by 5 bases and J by 6 bases. The germline V gene has CDR1 SGHNT and CDR2 YENEEA. CDR3 protein: CASSRIGLAGVNEQFF. In DNA form, the CDR3 reads TGTGCCAGCAGCCGCATAGGACTAGCGGGGGTCAATGAGCAGTTCTTC. Using reference TRBV11-3 and TRBJ2-1 for the parts outside the CDR3, the full variable domain is EAGVVQSPRYKIIEKKQPVAFWCNPISGHNTLYWYLQNLGQGPELLIRYENEEAVDDSQLPKDRFSAERLKGVDSTLKIQPAELGDSAVYLCASSRIGLAGVNEQFFGPGTRLTVL.

The chain recombines TRBV20-1 with TRBJ2-5; possible D gene TRBD1, 6 bases. From germline, CDR1 is DFQATT and CDR2 SNEGSKA (reference sequence). The CDR3 contains 13 residues. V lost 7 bases, J lost 0 bases, and 12 bases lay in between. The CDR3 DNA reads as TGCAGTGTCCCAAGACAGGACCAAGAGACCCAGTACTTC. Its translation is CSVPRQDQETQYF.

The V call is TRBV12-3 or TRBV12-4, the J call TRBJ1-6, with D tentatively TRBD1 (5 bases). Deletions cut 3 bases from V and 8 bases from J, with 11 bases between. This CDR3 has 14 residues. For the CDR3, the DNA is TGTGCCAGCAGTTTTGGTGTGGGGGATTCACCCCTCCACTTT. Translation gives CASSFGVGDSPLHF.

This chain links TRBV29-1 with TRBJ2-1; 8 bases are shared with TRBD2. The length of the CDR3 is 14 residues. The junction had 11 bases not matched to a gene; V was cut back by 7 bases and J by 6 bases. Germline V lookup: CDR1 SQVTM, CDR2 ANQGSEA. The CDR3 here is CSAGGGGLSNEQFF. Here the CDR3 DNA reads TGCAGCGCTGGGGGCGGGGGGCTCTCCAATGAGCAGTTCTTC.

This clonotype was detected a few times. The V and J genes are TRBV11-2 and TRBJ1-2; the D gene is possibly TRBD1 (5 bases). V lost 0 bases and J 4 bases, leaving 12 bases between the germline ends. CDR1 and CDR2 (germline): SGHAT, FQNNGV. There are 15 residues in the CDR3. The CDR3 DNA reads TGTGCCAGCAGCTTAGATAGCGGCGGGGGCTATGGCTACACCTTC. Protein sequence: CASSLDSGGGYGYTF. The variable domain in full, with the rest retrieved from reference TRBV11-2 and TRBJ1-2, is EAGVAQSPRYKIIEKRQSVAFWCNPISGHATLYWYQQILGQGPKLLIQFQNNGVVDDSQLPKDRFSAERLKGVDSTLKIQPAKLEDSAVYLCASSLDSGGGYGYTFGSGTRLTVV.

This clonotype was detected only a few times. This sequence joins TRBV12-3 or TRBV12-4 and TRBJ2-1; possibly TRBD2 for D (6 bases). The CDR3 is 12 residues long. The CDR3 nucleotides read TGTGCTATCTTTTCGGGGGTTGGTGAGCAGTTCTTC. It specifies CAIFSGVGEQFF.

The table lists this clonotype with many counts. This rearrangement joins TRBV13 to TRBJ2-3; D remains unclear. V gave up 5 bases and J gave up 6 bases, with 9 bases separating them. CDR3 length: 12 residues. Germline-derived CDR1 and CDR2 are PRHDT and FYEKMQ (reference sequence). CDR3 sequence reads: CASSRRPDTQYF. For the CDR3, the DNA is TGTGCCAGCAGCCGTAGACCTGATACGCAGTATTTT.

This clonotype showed up just a few times. This sequence joins TRBV20-1 and TRBJ2-4, with TRBD2 identical over 8 bases. This CDR3 spans 14 amino acids. With 3 bases clipped from V and 6 bases from J, the junction kept 7 bases outside the gene matches. CDR1 and CDR2 from the germline V gene are DFQATT and SNEGSKA (reference sequence). In DNA form, the CDR3 reads TGCAGTGCTAGCGGGGGGGCCGAGGGAAACATTCAGTACTTC. This gives the protein CSASGGAEGNIQYF.

This clonotype was seen more than once but under ten times. The chain recombines TRBV5-5 with TRBJ1-2; D is unclear. The CDR3 runs to 14 residues. V was cut by 2 bases and J by 3 bases, with 11 bases left in between. The germline gives CDR1 SGHKS, CDR2 YYEKEE (reference sequence). CDR3 sequence reads: CASSFGRADYGYTF. CDR3 nucleotide sequence: TGTGCCAGCAGCTTTGGTAGGGCGGACTATGGCTACACCTTC.

In this sample, this clonotype turned up a few times. This chain joins TRBV3-1 and TRBJ1-2, with 7 bases aligning to TRBD1. V lost 0 bases and J lost 7; bases outside the gene matches: 8. Looked up from germline, CDR1 is LGHDT and CDR2 is YNNKEL (reference sequence). The CDR3 consists of 15 residues. In DNA, the CDR3 is TGTGCCAGCAGCCAAGAAGGGGGCGCGACAACTGGCTACACCTTC. Its protein is CASSQEGGATTGYTF.

The table lists this clonotype with many counts. This rearrangement joins TRBV5-1 to TRBJ1-1, with 7 bases that match TRBD1. Germline V gene sequence: CDR1 SGHRS, CDR2 YFSETQ. CDR3 length: 13 amino acids. J gave up 5 bases and V 4 bases, and 5 bases lay outside the gene matches. CDR3 in amino acids: CASSVTGVTEAFF. CDR3 sequence (DNA): TGCGCCAGCAGCGTAACAGGGGTTACTGAAGCTTTCTTT.